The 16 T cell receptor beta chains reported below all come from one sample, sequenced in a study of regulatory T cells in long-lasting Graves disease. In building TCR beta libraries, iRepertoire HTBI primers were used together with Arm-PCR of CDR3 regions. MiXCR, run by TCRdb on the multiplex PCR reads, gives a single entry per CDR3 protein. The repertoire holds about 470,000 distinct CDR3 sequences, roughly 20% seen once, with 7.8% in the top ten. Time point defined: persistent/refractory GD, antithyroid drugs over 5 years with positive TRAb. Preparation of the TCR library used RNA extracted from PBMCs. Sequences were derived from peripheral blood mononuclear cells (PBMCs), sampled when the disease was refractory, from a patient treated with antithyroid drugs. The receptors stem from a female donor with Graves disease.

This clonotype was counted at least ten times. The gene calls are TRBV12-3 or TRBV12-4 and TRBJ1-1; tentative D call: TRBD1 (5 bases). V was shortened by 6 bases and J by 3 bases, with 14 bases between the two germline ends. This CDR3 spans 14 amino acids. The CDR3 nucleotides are TGTGCCAGCAGCCTCGACGGGGGGGACACTGAAGCTTTCTTT. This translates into CASSLDGGDTEAFF.

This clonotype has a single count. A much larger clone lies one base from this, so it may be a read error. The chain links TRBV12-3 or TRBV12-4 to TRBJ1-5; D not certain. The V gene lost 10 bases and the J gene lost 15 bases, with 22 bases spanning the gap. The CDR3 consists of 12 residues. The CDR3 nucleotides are TGTGCCAACACCTCGGGCACAACTGCCCGGCATTTT. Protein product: CANTSGTTARHF.

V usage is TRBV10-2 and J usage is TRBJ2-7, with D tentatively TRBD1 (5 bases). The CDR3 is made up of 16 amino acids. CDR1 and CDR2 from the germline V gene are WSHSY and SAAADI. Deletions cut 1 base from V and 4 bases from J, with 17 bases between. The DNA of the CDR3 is TGCGCCAGCAGTGAGTTGACAGCCCGGCGAAAGTACGAGCAGTACTTC. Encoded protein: CASSELTARRKYEQYF.

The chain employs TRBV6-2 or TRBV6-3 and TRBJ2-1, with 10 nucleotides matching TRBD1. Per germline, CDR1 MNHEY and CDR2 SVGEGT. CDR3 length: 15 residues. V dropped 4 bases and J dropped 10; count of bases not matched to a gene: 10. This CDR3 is CASSFPGTGVNEQFF. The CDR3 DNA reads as TGTGCCAGCAGTTTCCCCGGGACAGGGGTCAACGAGCAGTTCTTC.

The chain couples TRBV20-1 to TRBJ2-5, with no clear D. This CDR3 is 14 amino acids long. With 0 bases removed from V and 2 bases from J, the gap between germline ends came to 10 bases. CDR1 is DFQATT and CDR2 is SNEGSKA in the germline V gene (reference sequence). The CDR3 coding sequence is TGCAGTGCTAGAGATGGCCTTGGACAAGAGACCCAGTACTTC. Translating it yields CSARDGLGQETQYF.

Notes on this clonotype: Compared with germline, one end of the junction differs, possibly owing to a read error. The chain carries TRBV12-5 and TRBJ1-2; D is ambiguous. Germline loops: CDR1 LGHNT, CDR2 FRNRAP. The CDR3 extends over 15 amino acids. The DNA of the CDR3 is TGTGCTAGTGGTTTGGTACCCTGGAAGTTCTATGGCTACCCCTTC. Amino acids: CASGLVPWKFYGYPF. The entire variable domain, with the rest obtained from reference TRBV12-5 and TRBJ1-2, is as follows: DARVTQTPRHKVTEMGQEVTMRCQPILGHNTVFWYRQTMMQGLELLAYFRNRAPLDDSGMPKDRFSAEMPDATLATLKIQPSEPRDSAVYFCASGLVPWKFYGYPFGSGTRLTVV.

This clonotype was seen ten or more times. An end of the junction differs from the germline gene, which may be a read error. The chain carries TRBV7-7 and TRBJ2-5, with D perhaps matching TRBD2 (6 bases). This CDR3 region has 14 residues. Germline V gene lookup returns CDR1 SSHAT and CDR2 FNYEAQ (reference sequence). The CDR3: CASSLAQGGETQYF. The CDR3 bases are TGTGCTAGCAGCTTAGCGCAGGGAGGAGAGACCCAGTACTTC.

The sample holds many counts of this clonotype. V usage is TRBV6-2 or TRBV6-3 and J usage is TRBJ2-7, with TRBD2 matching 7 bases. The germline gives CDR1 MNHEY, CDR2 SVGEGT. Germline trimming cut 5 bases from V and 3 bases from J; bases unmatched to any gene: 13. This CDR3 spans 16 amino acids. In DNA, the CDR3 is TGTGCCAGCAGTCAGTTAGGCGGGAGAGGGAACTACGAGCAGTACTTC. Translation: CASSQLGGRGNYEQYF.

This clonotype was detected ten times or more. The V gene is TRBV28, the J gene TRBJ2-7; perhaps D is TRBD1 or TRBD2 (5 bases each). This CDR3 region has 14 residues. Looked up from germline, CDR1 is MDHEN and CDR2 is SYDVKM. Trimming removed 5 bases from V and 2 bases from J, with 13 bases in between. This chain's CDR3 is CASSPRDGPYEQYF. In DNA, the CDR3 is TGTGCCAGCAGTCCCCGGGACGGCCCCTACGAGCAGTACTTC.

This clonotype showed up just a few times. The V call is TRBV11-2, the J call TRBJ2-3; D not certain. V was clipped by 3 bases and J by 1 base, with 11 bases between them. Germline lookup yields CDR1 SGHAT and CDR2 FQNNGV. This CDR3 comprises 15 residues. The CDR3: CASSFLRRGTDTQYF. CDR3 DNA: TGTGCCAGCAGCTTCCTACGTCGGGGCACAGATACGCAGTATTTT.

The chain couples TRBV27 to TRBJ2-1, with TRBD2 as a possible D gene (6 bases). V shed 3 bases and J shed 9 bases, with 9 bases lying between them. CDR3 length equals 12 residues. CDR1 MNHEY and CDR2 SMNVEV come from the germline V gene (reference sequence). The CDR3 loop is CASSFGGAEQFF. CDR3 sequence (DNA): TGTGCCAGCAGTTTCGGGGGAGCTGAGCAGTTCTTC.

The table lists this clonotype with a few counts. The CDR3 spells CATSTSGGSQETQYF. DNA for the CDR3: TGTGCCACCAGCACTAGCGGGGGATCCCAAGAGACCCAGTACTTC. The V and J genes are TRBV15 and TRBJ2-5, with 10 bases that match TRBD2. Per the germline V gene, CDR1 is LNHNV and CDR2 is YYDKDF (reference sequence). J lost 1 base, V lost 4 bases, and 3 bases had no gene match. CDR3 length equals 15 residues.

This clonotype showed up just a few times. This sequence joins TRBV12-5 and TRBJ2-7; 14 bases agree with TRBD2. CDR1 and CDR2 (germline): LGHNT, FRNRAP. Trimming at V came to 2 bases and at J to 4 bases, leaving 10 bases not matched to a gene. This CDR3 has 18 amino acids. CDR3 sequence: CASGLIRTSGGSNYEQYF. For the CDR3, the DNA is TGTGCTAGTGGTTTGATCCGGACTAGCGGGGGGTCGAATTACGAGCAGTACTTC.

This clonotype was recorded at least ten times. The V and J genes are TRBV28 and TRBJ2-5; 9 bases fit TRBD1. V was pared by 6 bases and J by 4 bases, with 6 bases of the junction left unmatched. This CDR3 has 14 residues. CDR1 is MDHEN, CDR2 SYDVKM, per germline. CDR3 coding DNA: TGTGCCAGCAGGTACAGGGGGCTGAGAGAGACCCAGTACTTC. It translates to CASRYRGLRETQYF.

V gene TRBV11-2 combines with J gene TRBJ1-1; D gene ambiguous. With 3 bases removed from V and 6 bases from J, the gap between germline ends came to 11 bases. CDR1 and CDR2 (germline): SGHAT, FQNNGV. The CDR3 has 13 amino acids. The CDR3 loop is CASSFFDPPEAFF. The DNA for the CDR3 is TGTGCCAGCAGCTTCTTCGACCCCCCTGAAGCTTTCTTT. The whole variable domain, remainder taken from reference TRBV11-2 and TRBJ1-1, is EAGVAQSPRYKIIEKRQSVAFWCNPISGHATLYWYQQILGQGPKLLIQFQNNGVVDDSQLPKDRFSAERLKGVDSTLKIQPAKLEDSAVYLCASSFFDPPEAFFGQGTRLTVV.

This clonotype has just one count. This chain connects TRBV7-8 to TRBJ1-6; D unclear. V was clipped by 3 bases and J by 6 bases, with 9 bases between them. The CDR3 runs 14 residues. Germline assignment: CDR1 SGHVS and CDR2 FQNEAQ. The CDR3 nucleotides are TGTGCCAGCAGCTTCGGCGCGACTAATTCACCCCTCCACTTT. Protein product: CASSFGATNSPLHF.